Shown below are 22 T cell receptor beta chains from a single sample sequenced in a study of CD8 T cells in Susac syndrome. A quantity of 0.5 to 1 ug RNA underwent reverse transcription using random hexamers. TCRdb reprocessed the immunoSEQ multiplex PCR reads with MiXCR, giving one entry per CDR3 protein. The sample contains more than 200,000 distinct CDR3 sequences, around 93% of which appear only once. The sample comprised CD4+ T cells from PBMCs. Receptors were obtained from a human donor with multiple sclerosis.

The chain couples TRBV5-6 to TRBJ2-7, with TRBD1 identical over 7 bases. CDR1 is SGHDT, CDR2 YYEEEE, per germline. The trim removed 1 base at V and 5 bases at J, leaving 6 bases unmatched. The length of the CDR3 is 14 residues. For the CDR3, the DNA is TGTGCCAGCAGCTTGCGGACAGGAAGGGACGAGCAGTACTTC. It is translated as CASSLRTGRDEQYF.

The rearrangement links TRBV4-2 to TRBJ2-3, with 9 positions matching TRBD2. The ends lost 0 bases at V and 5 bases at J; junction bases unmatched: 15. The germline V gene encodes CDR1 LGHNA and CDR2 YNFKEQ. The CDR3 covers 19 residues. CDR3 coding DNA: TGTGCCAGCAGCCAAGAGGGTGTAGTGGCGGGAGGGCCTAAAGATACGCAGTATTTT. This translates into CASSQEGVVAGGPKDTQYF.

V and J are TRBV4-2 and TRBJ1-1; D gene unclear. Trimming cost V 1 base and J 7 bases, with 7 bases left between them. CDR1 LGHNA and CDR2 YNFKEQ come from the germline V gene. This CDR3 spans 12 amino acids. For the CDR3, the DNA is TGTGCCAGCAGCCAAGGACGGGTTGAAGCTTTCTTT. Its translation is CASSQGRVEAFF.

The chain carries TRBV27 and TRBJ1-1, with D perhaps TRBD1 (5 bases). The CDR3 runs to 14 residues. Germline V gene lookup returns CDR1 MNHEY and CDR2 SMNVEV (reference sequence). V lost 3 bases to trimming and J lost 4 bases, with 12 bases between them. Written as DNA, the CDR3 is TGTGCCAGCAGTTTCAAGAGGGGAGGCACTGAAGCTTTCTTT. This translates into CASSFKRGGTEAFF.

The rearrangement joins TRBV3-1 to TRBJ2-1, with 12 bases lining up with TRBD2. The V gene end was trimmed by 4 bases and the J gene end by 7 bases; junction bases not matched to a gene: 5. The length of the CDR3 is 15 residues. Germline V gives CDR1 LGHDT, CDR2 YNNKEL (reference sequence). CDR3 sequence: CASSPLAGGQNEQFF. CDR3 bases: TGTGCCAGCAGCCCCCTAGCGGGAGGGCAGAATGAGCAGTTCTTC.

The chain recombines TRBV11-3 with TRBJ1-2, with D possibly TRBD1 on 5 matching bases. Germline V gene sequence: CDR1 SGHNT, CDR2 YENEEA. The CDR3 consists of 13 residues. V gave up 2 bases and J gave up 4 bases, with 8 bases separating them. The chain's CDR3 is CASSLSGGYGYTF. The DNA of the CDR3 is TGTGCCAGCAGCTTAAGCGGGGGCTATGGCTACACCTTC.

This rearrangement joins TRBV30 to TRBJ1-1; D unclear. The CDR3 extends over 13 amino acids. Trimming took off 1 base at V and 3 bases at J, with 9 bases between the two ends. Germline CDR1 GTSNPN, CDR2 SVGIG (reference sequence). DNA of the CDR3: TGTGCCTGGAGTGCTAGCCGGGACACTGAAGCTTTCTTT. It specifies CAWSASRDTEAFF.

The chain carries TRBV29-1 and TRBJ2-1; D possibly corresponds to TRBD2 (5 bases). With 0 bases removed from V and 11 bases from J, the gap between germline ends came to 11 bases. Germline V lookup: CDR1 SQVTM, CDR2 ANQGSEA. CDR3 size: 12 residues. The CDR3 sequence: CSVEEAREKQFF. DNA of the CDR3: TGCAGCGTTGAAGAGGCCCGGGAAAAGCAGTTCTTC.

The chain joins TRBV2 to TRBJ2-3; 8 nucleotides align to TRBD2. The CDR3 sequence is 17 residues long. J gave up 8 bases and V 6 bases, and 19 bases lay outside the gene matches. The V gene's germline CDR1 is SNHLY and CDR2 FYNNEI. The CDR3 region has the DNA TGTGCCAGCAGCCCGGCGACCGGGGGGGCGAACTTAAGTACGCAGTATTTT. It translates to CASSPATGGANLSTQYF.

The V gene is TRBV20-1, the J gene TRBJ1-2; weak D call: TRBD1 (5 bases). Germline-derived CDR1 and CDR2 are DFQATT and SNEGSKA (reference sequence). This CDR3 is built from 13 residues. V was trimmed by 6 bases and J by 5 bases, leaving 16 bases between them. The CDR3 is CSAPAGGIYGYTF. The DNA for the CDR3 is TGCAGTGCCCCGGCGGGGGGAATTTATGGCTACACCTTC.

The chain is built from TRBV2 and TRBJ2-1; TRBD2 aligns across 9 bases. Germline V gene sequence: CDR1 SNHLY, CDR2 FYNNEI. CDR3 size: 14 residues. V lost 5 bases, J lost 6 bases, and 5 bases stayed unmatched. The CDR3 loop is CASSMGLARNEQFF. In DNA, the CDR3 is TGTGCCAGCAGTATGGGACTAGCCCGCAATGAGCAGTTCTTC.

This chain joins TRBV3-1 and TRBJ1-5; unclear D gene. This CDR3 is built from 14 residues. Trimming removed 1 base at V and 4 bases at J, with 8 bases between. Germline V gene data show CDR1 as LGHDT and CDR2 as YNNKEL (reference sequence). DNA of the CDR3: TGTGCCAGCAGCCAAGTGGCGGGTAATCAGCCCCAGCATTTT. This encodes CASSQVAGNQPQHF.

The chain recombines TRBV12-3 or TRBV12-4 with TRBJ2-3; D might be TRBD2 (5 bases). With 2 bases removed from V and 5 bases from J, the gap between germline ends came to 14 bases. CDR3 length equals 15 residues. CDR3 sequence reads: CASSLRGQAGDTQYF. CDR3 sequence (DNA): TGTGCCAGCAGTTTACGGGGTCAGGCGGGAGATACGCAGTATTTT.

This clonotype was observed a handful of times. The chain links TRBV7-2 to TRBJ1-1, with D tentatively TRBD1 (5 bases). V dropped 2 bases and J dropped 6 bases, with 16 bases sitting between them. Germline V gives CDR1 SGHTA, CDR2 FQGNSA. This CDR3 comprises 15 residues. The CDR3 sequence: CASSLWVREGAEAFF. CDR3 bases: TGTGCCAGCAGCTTATGGGTCAGGGAAGGCGCTGAAGCTTTCTTT.

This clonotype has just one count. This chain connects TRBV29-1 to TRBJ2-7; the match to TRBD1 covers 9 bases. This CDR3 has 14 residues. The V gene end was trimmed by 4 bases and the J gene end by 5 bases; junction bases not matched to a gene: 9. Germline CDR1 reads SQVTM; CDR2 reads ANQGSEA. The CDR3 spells CSVAPGTGKHEQYF. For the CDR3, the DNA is TGCAGCGTTGCCCCGGGGACAGGGAAACACGAGCAGTACTTC.

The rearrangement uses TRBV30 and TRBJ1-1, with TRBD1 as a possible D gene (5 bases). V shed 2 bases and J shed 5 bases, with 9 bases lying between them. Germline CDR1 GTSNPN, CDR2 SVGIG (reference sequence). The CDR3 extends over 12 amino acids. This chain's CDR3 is CAWSTRQTEAFF. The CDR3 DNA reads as TGTGCCTGGAGTACCCGACAGACTGAAGCTTTCTTT.

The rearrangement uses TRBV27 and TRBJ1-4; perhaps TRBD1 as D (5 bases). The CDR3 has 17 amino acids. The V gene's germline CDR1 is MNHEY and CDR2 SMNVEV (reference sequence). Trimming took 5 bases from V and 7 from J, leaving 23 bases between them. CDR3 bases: TGTGCCAGCAGTAACCGCGAAAACAGGACTCCGGGTGAAAAACTGTTTTTT. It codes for CASSNRENRTPGEKLFF.

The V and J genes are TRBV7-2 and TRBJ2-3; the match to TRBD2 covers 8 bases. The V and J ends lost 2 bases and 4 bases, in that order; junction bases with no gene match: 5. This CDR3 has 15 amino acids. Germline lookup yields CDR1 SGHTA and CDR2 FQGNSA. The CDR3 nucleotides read TGTGCCAGCAGCTTACTAGCGGGCCTGCCAGATACGCAGTATTTT. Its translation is CASSLLAGLPDTQYF.

In DNA form, the CDR3 reads TGTGCCACCAGTGATTTGGGGACTACCGCAGATACGCAGTATTTT. This sequence encodes CATSDLGTTADTQYF. The V gene is TRBV24-1, the J gene TRBJ2-3; TRBD2 aligns across 7 bases. Germline V CDR1 and CDR2: KGHDR, SFDVKD. V lost 0 bases to trimming and J lost 4 bases; unmatched junction nucleotides: 3. CDR3 length: 15 amino acids.

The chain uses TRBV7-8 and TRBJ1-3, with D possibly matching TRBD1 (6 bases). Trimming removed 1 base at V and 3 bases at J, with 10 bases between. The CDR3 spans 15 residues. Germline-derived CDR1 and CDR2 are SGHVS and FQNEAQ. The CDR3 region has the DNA TGTGCCAGCAGCTTAGAGGGGGACGGTGGAAACACCATATATTTT. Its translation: CASSLEGDGGNTIYF.

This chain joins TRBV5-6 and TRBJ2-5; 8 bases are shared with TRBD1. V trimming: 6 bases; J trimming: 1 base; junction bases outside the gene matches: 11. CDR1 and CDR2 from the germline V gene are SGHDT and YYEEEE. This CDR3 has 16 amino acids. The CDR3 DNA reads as TGTGCCAGCATCGCCGCAGGGGGCTCCGGCCAAGAGACCCAGTACTTC. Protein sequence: CASIAAGGSGQETQYF.

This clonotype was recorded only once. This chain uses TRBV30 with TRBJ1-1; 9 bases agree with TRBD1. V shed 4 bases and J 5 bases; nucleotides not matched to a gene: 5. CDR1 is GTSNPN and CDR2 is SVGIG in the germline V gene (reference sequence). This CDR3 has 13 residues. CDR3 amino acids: CAWTGTGKTEAFF. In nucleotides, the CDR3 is TGTGCCTGGACCGGGACAGGGAAAACTGAAGCTTTCTTT.